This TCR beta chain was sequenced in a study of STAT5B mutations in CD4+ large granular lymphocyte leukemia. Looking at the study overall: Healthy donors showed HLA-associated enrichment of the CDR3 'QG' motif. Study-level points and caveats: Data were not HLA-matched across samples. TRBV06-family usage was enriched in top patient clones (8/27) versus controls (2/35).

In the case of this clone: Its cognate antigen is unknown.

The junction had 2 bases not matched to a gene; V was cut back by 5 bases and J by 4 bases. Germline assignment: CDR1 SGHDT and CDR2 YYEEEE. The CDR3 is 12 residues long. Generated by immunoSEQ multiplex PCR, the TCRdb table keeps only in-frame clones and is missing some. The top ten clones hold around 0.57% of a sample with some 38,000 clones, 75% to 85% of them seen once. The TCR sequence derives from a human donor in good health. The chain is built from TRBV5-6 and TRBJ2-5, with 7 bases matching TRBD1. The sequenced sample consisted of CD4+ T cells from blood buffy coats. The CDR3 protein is CASRTGRETQYF. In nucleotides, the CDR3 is TGTGCCAGCAGGACAGGGCGAGAGACCCAGTACTTC.